What follows are 14 T cell receptor beta chains derived from one specimen sequenced in a study of T cell responses to AZD1222 COVID-19 vaccine. Generated by immunoSEQ multiplex PCR, the TCRdb table keeps only in-frame clones and is missing some. The profile shows 99,000 or so clones, about 90% of them singletons. The specimen comprised peripheral blood, sampled on day 0 of AZD1222 vaccination. The receptors derive from an adult in good health.

The rearrangement joins TRBV20-1 to TRBJ1-2; no definite D call. CDR3 length: 11 residues. The germline gives CDR1 DFQATT, CDR2 SNEGSKA (reference sequence). The V end was cut by 7 bases, the J end by 6 bases, with 12 bases between. The DNA for the CDR3 is TGCAGTGTTAGCCTGGGAAATGGCTACACCTTC. Its translation is CSVSLGNGYTF.

The CDR3 DNA reads as TGTGCCAGCAGGCGGGGACTAGCGGTCTACGAGCAGTACTTC. Encoded protein: CASRRGLAVYEQYF. V and J are TRBV7-2 and TRBJ2-7; 11 bases match TRBD2. Germline loops: CDR1 SGHTA, CDR2 FQGNSA. The V and J ends lost 6 bases and 3 bases, in that order; junction bases with no gene match: 4. CDR3 length: 14 residues. Complete variable domain (other parts from reference TRBV7-2 and TRBJ2-7): GAGVSQSPSNKVTEKGKDVELRCDPISGHTALYWYRQSLGQGLEFLIYFQGNSAPDKSGLPSDRFSAERTGGSVSTLTIQRTQQEDSAVYLCASRRGLAVYEQYFGPGTRLTVT.

About this clone itself: One end of the junction fails to match germline, which may point to a read error. The chain has TRBV20-1 and TRBJ2-7; the D is unclear. The CDR3 has 10 residues. In germline, CDR1 is DFQATT, CDR2 SNEGSKA (reference sequence). CDR3 loop: CVRPTYEQYF. The CDR3 bases are TGTGTCAGACCGACCTACGAGCAGTACTTC.

V gene TRBV27 combines with J gene TRBJ1-1; unclear D gene. The CDR3 length is 11 residues. The V end lost 7 bases, the J end lost 1 base, and 4 bases lay between the germline ends. Germline values: CDR1 MNHEY, CDR2 SMNVEV (reference sequence). The CDR3 reads CASMRNTEAFF. In DNA form, the CDR3 reads TGTGCCAGCATGCGGAACACTGAAGCTTTCTTT.

This clone was recorded a few times. The rearrangement joins TRBV12-3 or TRBV12-4 to TRBJ1-2; D is uncertain. The V end was cut by 3 bases, the J end by 0 bases, with 5 bases between. This CDR3 region has 13 residues. DNA of the CDR3: TGTGCCAGCAGTTTTTCCCCTAACTATGGCTACACCTTC. It codes for CASSFSPNYGYTF.

V usage is TRBV3-1 (or the pseudogene TRBV3-2) and J usage is TRBJ1-2, with D hard to call. The CDR3 has 15 amino acids. Trimming took 1 base from V and 0 from J, leaving 9 bases between them. CDR1 is LGHDT, CDR2 YNNKEL, per germline (reference sequence). This CDR3 is CASSQVSRSNYGYTF. The CDR3 DNA reads TGTGCCAGCAGCCAAGTTAGCCGATCTAACTATGGCTACACCTTC.

V is TRBV19 and J is TRBJ1-1; possible D gene TRBD1, 5 bases. The V gene's germline CDR1 is LNHDA and CDR2 SQIVND (reference sequence). V gave up 5 bases and J gave up 1 base, with 11 bases separating them. The CDR3 sequence is 14 residues long. CDR3 bases: TGTGCCAGTAGTGGGGGGGTGCGGAACACTGAAGCTTTCTTT. Its protein product is CASSGGVRNTEAFF.

The chain's CDR3 is CATQSADYGYTF. Here the CDR3 DNA reads TGTGCCACTCAAAGTGCAGACTATGGCTACACCTTC. This chain connects TRBV6-5 to TRBJ1-2; D unclear. The V end lost 10 bases, the J end lost 3 bases, and 12 bases lay between the germline ends. Germline CDR1 reads MNHEY; CDR2 reads SVGAGI. The CDR3 runs 12 residues.

This clone is a singleton in its sample. J is TRBJ2-1 and V is TRBV7-9; 7 bases fit TRBD1. This CDR3 spans 14 amino acids. The V segment lost 5 bases and the J segment 5 bases; nucleotides outside the gene matches: 6. The germline gives CDR1 SEHNR, CDR2 FQNEAQ (reference sequence). The CDR3 nucleotides are TGTGCCAGCAGCGTACTGACAGGGAACAATGAGCAGTTCTTC. Translated: CASSVLTGNNEQFF.

The V gene is TRBV5-4, the J gene TRBJ1-3; 7 nucleotides align to TRBD1. Germline-derived CDR1 and CDR2 are SGHNT and YYREEE (reference sequence). The CDR3 length is 14 residues. V shed 4 bases, J shed 5 bases, and the junction held 6 bases outside the gene matches. DNA for the CDR3: TGTGCCAGCAGCCTACAGGGGTCTCGAAACACCATATATTTT. Translating gives CASSLQGSRNTIYF.

The chain recombines TRBV11-2 with TRBJ2-7; unclear D gene. The germline V gene encodes CDR1 SGHAT and CDR2 FQNNGV. V gave up 1 base and J gave up 2 bases, with 6 bases separating them. The CDR3 spans 13 residues. As DNA, the CDR3 is TGTGCCAGCAGCTTAGCCGGTGCCTACGAGCAGTACTTC. Translation: CASSLAGAYEQYF.

V is TRBV29-1 and J is TRBJ1-2, with D hard to call. V was trimmed by 0 bases and J by 5 bases, leaving 10 bases between them. CDR1 and CDR2 from the germline V gene are SQVTM and ANQGSEA. The CDR3 extends over 13 amino acids. The CDR3 region has the DNA TGCAGCGTTGAAGAACCTTCCGGTTATGGCTACACCTTC. Translating it yields CSVEEPSGYGYTF.

CDR3 loop: CASKVRAGQTGELFF. The CDR3 DNA is TGCGCCAGCAAGGTGAGGGCAGGGCAAACCGGGGAGCTGTTTTTT. The chain joins TRBV4-1 to TRBJ2-2; D is possibly TRBD1 or TRBD2 (5 bases each). The length of the CDR3 is 15 residues. V lost 7 bases and J lost 5, with 17 bases in between. Germline loops: CDR1 MGHRA, CDR2 YSYEKL.

This chain uses TRBV9 with TRBJ2-2, with 10 positions matching TRBD1. This CDR3 is built from 15 residues. V lost 3 bases to trimming and J lost 7 bases; unmatched junction nucleotides: 6. The V gene's germline CDR1 is SGDLS and CDR2 YYNGEE. The CDR3 loop reads CASSAGQGEGGELFF. CDR3 nucleotide sequence: TGTGCCAGCAGCGCCGGACAGGGGGAGGGCGGGGAGCTGTTTTTT.